This T cell receptor beta chain was observed in a study of vaccination and CD4 T cells after COVID-19. Cultured CD4+ T-cell DNA underwent Oncomine TCR Beta short-read sequencing. TCRdb analysed the PCR reads with MiXCR anew, one entry per CDR3 protein. In the table there are some 14,000 distinct CDR3 sequences, around 44% of which are singletons. Notes on this clonotype: The antigen is not known.

Treatment given: roughly 11-day PBMC culture with coronavirus spike peptide pools or control peptides (ViraFEST assay). The CDR3 is 15 residues long. In germline, CDR1 is DFQATT, CDR2 SNEGSKA (reference sequence). Trimming removed 3 bases at V and 1 base at J, with 15 bases between. The receptor comes from a human donor who had recovered from COVID-19. Sequenced sample: CD4+ T cells from blood, cultured in vitro. The chain combines TRBV20-1 with TRBJ2-5; a possible D gene is TRBD2 (6 bases). The CDR3: CSARGPEGFQETQYF. The CDR3 DNA sequence: TGCAGTGCTAGGGGTCCGGAGGGTTTCCAAGAGACCCAGTACTTC.